This T cell receptor beta chain was identified during a study of human T cells and chemical hapten exposure. During construction of the library, unique molecular identifiers were attached to individual cDNA molecules for quantitative, reproducible TCR counting. TCRdb reanalysed the RACE reads using MiXCR and keeps one entry per CDR3 protein. The sample lists some 180,000 distinct CDR3 sequences; 20% to 25% were seen once. Specified time point: patch test 1, 2 weeks after DPC sensitization. Treatment in this sample: therapeutic diphenylcyclopropenone sensitization with weekly scalp DPC. The study's findings and limits: A positive correlation with patch test score was found for PT1 expanded TCR counts. Donor immune responses may differ from healthy people's, since all donors had alopecia. Relative to control repertoires, expanded TCRs gave rise to significantly more large CDR3 similarity clusters.

The CDR3 length is 14 residues. The J segment lost 7 bases and the V segment lost 5 bases, leaving 7 bases of the junction unmatched. The germline CDR1 and CDR2 sequences are SEHNR and FQNEAQ (reference sequence). A note on this clonotype: The antigen remains undetermined.

The specimen was whole blood, collected in connection with sensitization to the hapten diphenylcyclopropenone (DPC). The clonotype originates from a woman between 45 and 60 years old with alopecia areata. Some clones in this sample may be carry-over from other donors' samples. The chain carries TRBV7-9 and TRBJ2-1, with 8 bases lining up with TRBD2. The CDR3 here is CASSKSGSNNEQFF. The CDR3 DNA is TGTGCCAGCAGCAAGAGCGGGAGTAATAATGAGCAGTTCTTC.